The T cell receptor beta chain described here comes from a study of T cell changes during pregnancy in multiple sclerosis. Measured with immunoSEQ multiplex PCR; TCRdb has only the in-frame clones, and not every one. The sample comprises about 34,000 clones, 85% to 90% of which are singletons, and approximately 3.3% rests with the top ten. Between the trimmed V and J ends, which lost 3 bases and 2 bases, there was a span of 8 bases. The CDR3 totals 13 residues. CDR1 is LGHNT and CDR2 is FRNRAP in the germline V gene. V is TRBV12-5 and J is TRBJ2-7; TRBD1 might be the D (5 bases). The sequencing here drew on CD8+ T cells from peripheral blood mononuclear cells, taken in the third trimester of pregnancy. The receptor was derived from a female donor with multiple sclerosis, enrolled in a pregnancy study. CDR3 loop: CASGFQGTYEQYF. CDR3 nucleotide sequence: TGTGCTAGTGGTTTTCAGGGAACCTACGAGCAGTACTTC.